Below, one T cell receptor (beta chain) is given with its context. This record comes from a study of blood T cell repertoires in COVID-19. Overall study context: Samples of COVID-19 (acute and convalescent) were obtained from the United States, Italy and Spain. T cells, B-cell-depleted T cells, or PBMCs provided the cDNA or gDNA that served as material.

In the authors' workflow: Estimation of nucleated cell counts relied on the amplification of reference gene primers. Repertoires were generated with immunoSEQ multiplex PCR, while TCRdb's copy carries only in-frame clones and drops some. Clone size and the V and J calls come from that table; the DNA yielded D and trimming. The data contain under 200,000 clones, roughly 80% of them seen just once; the ten biggest clones take up roughly 2.6%. The germline V gene has CDR1 SGHRS and CDR2 YFSETQ. CDR3 length: 15 amino acids. Between the trimmed V and J ends, which lost 0 bases and 0 bases, there was a span of 10 bases.

Specimen: peripheral blood. The clonotype was recovered from a human donor with acute or convalescent COVID-19. The donor label of this sample is uncertain. The chain couples TRBV5-1 to TRBJ2-7, with a weak D call TRBD2 (6 bases). Written as DNA, the CDR3 is TGCGCCAGCAGCTTGGTTAGCGGATCCTCCTACGAGCAGTACTTC. Its protein is CASSLVSGSSYEQYF.